Listed here is a single T cell receptor beta chain. Its antigen remains unidentified. This entry is derived from a study of T cell responses to AZD1222 COVID-19 vaccine. At the level of the study: Second-dose intervals near 4 or 12 weeks were combined.

Whole-study results and caveats: The donors showed a predominance of white British ancestry and of females, with possible underestimation of clonal diversity. Within unmutated variant regions lay the reported targets of nearly half of spike-specific TCRs.

Germline V lookup: CDR1 SGHAT, CDR2 FQNNGV. V was pared by 6 bases and J by 4 bases, with 15 bases between. The CDR3 spans 14 residues. TCRdb's copy holds only in-frame clones and misses some; the assay was immunoSEQ multiplex PCR. The sample consists of 150,000 to 200,000 clones, about 93% of them appearing once. The rearrangement links TRBV11-2 to TRBJ1-1; a possible D gene is TRBD1 (5 bases). This receptor was identified in an adult in good health. Sequencing was performed on peripheral blood, taken on day 0 of AZD1222 vaccination. CDR3 loop: CASSYGTRGTEAFF. The CDR3 DNA sequence: TGTGCCAGCAGTTATGGCACGAGGGGCACTGAAGCTTTCTTT.